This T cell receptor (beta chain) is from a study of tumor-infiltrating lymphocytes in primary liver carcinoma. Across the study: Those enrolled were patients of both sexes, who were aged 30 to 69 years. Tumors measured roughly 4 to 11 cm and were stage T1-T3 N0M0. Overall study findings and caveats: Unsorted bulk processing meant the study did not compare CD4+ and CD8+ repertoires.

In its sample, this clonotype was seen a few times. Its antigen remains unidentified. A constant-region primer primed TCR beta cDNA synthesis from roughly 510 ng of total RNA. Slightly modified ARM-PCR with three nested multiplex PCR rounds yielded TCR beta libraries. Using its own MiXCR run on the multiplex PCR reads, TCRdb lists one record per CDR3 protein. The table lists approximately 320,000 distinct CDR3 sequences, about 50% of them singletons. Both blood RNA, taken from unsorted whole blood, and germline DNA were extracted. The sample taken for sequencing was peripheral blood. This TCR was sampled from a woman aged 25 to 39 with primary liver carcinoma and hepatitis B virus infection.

This chain's CDR3 is CASSLFPGGNTGELFF. In DNA, the CDR3 is TGTGCCAGCAGCTTGTTTCCGGGAGGGAACACCGGGGAGCTGTTTTTT. The chain has TRBV5-4 and TRBJ2-2; 7 nucleotides agree with TRBD2. In germline, CDR1 is SGHNT, CDR2 YYREEE (reference sequence). With V trimmed by 1 base and J by 1 base, 4 bases remained unmatched. The CDR3 covers 16 residues.